A single sample is the source of the 4 T cell receptor beta chains below, sequenced in a study of blood T cell repertoires in COVID-19. Here immunoSEQ multiplex PCR was the method, and the copy in TCRdb shows in-frame clones only, minus some. The sample lists about 180,000 clones, approximately 82% occurring once. The source material was PBMCs or T cells enriched from blood (not recorded which). All receptors come from a woman aged 50 to 60 who had recovered from COVID-19.

This sequence joins TRBV5-4 and TRBJ2-1, with D maybe TRBD2 (6 bases). The CDR3 spans 15 residues. The V gene lost 2 bases and the J gene lost 2 bases, with 11 bases spanning the gap. Germline lookup yields CDR1 SGHNT and CDR2 YYREEE (reference sequence). CDR3 in amino acids: CASSLSGAAYNEQFF. In DNA form, the CDR3 reads TGTGCCAGCAGCTTATCGGGAGCTGCCTACAATGAGCAGTTCTTC.

The chain employs TRBV5-4 and TRBJ2-1; D might be TRBD2 (5 bases). Germline CDR1 is SGHNT and CDR2 is YYREEE (reference sequence). This CDR3 has 17 residues. V lost 5 bases to trimming and J lost 1 base, with 19 bases between them. CDR3 nucleotides: TGTGCCAGCAGTCTGGCGAGCGGCGGTAGGTCCTACAATGAGCAGTTCTTC. Translation: CASSLASGGRSYNEQFF.

The chain is built from TRBV28 and TRBJ2-4; TRBD2 agrees at 9 bases. Trimming cost V 3 bases and J 8 bases; bases outside gene matches: 8. CDR1 MDHEN and CDR2 SYDVKM come from the germline V gene. The CDR3 loop spans 15 amino acids. The CDR3 loop is CASSFAGGFGDIQYF. CDR3 nucleotide sequence: TGTGCCAGCAGTTTTGCGGGAGGGTTTGGAGACATTCAGTACTTC.

The V call is TRBV18, the J call TRBJ1-2; a possible D gene is TRBD1 (5 bases). The CDR3 length is 14 residues. Germline V gene lookup returns CDR1 KGHSH and CDR2 LQKENI. V was shortened by 3 bases and J by 2 bases, with 10 bases between the two germline ends. The CDR3 loop reads CASSPEQVNYGYTF. CDR3 bases: TGTGCCAGCTCACCCGAACAGGTGAACTATGGCTACACCTTC. Together with reference TRBV18 and TRBJ1-2, the CDR3 gives the full variable domain: NAGVMQNPRHLVRRRGQEARLRCSPMKGHSHVYWYRQLPEEGLKFMVYLQKENIIDESGMPKERFSAEFPKEGPSILRIQQVVRGDSAAYFCASSPEQVNYGYTFGSGTRLTVV.